The following is a TCR beta chain sequence with its context. The antigen is not known. Naive CD8+ T cells had a CD45RO-CCR7+CD27+CD95- phenotype. Germline V gene sequence: CDR1 SGHKS, CDR2 YYEKEE (reference sequence). The length of the CDR3 is 12 residues. The sample originates from a study of CXCR3-negative and CXCR3-positive naive CD8 T cells. Overall study results and limits: For CXCR3-positive naive cells, TRB CDR3s were more hydrophobic than those of CXCR3-negative naive cells.

In preparing the TRB cDNA libraries, 5' RACE with UMI labels was used. TCRdb re-called the 5' RACE reads and catalogs CDR3 proteins one per entry, DNA excluded. This table lists about 150,000 distinct CDR3 sequences. The sequenced material came from naive CXCR3+ CD8+ T cells from blood. Subset here: CD45RO-CCR7+CD27+CD95- naive CD8+ T cells expressing CXCR3 (TNR3+). This chain links TRBV5-5 with TRBJ1-1. The clonotype comes from a human donor in good health. Some clones in this sample may be carry-over from other donors' samples. The chain's CDR3 is CASSLIEGEAFF.